Below are 29 T cell receptor delta chains sequenced from a single sample in a study of gamma-delta T cells after stem cell transplantation. TCRdb reanalyzed the RT-PCR reads using CATT. Of around 16,000 delta-chain clones in the sample, almost 9.5% are singletons; the top ten hold 62%. Sequencing was carried out using gamma-delta T cells. The source is a human donor. It is not recorded whose cells these are; they may come from a transplant donor.

This clone was detected a few times. The chain couples TRDV2 to TRDJ1; unclear D gene. The germline V and J ends were trimmed by 0 bases and 0 bases, with 16 bases remaining between them. The CDR3 is made up of 17 amino acids. Germline CDR1 GEAIGNYY, CDR2 EKD. The CDR3 DNA is TGTGCCTGTGACACCCTCGTGTCCGCCCGTGACACCGATAAACTCATCTTT. Translating gives CACDTLVSARDTDKLIF.

This clone is labeled as medium-sized. Other nucleotide sequences from this sample produce the same CDR3. The chain employs TRDV3 and TRDJ1; 12 bases line up with TRDD3. Germline CDR1 and CDR2: TVYSNPD and GDNSRS (reference sequence). J lost 1 base, V lost 1 base, and 28 bases had no gene match. The CDR3 is made up of 23 amino acids. CDR3 DNA: TGTGCCTTTAAACGATCCCTCCAACGCTACCCGTACTGGGGGATACATGGCACCGATAAACTCATCTTT. It yields the protein CAFKRSLQRYPYWGIHGTDKLIF.

The table lists this clone with a few counts. A far larger clone is off by one base, so a read error is likely. Different DNA sequences within this sample yield the same CDR3. V usage is TRDV1 and J usage is TRDJ1, with 11 bases fitting TRDD3. This CDR3 region has 29 residues. Germline loops: CDR1 TSWWSYY, CDR2 QGS. J gave up 3 bases and V 2 bases, and 44 bases lay outside the gene matches. The CDR3 DNA is TGTGCTCTTGGGGAAAACGAATCTTTCCTACTTGGGGAGCGGTACTGGGGGATATTGAGGAACTGGCGTTCCGATAAACTCATCTTT. This gives the protein CALGENESFLLGERYWGILRNWRSDKLIF.

This clone has a handful of counts. TCRdb's protein, taken from a much larger clone, differs from this DNA's translation at residue 13, likely owing to a read error; the protein displayed comes from the DNA. CDR3 DNA sequence: TGTGCCTGTGACACCTTACTGGGGGATACGCAAACCAATAAACTCATCTTT. It is translated as CACDTLLGDTQTNKLIF. The V call is TRDV2, the J call TRDJ1; TRDD3 agrees at 13 bases. The trim removed 0 bases at V and 6 bases at J, leaving 9 bases unmatched. Germline V CDR1 and CDR2: GEAIGNYY, EKD. The CDR3 is 17 amino acids.

About this clone itself: The protein that TCRdb holds for this DNA derives from a much larger clone and differs from the translated DNA at residue 3, which likely indicates a read error; the protein shown here is translated from the DNA. The V gene is TRDV1, the J gene TRDJ1; D possibly uses TRDD2 or TRDD3 (5 bases each). The CDR3 loop spans 21 amino acids. Germline values: CDR1 TSWWSYY, CDR2 QGS. Here the CDR3 reads CAVGDLLADTSRVRYTDKLIF. CDR3 coding DNA: TGTGCTGTTGGGGACTTACTTGCTGATACTTCCCGGGTACGGTACACCGATAAACTCATCTTT.

This clone showed up just a few times. V usage is TRDV2 and J usage is TRDJ1; tentative D call: TRDD3 (5 bases). V gave up 4 bases and J gave up 0 bases, with 20 bases separating them. CDR3 length: 17 amino acids. CDR1 GEAIGNYY and CDR2 EKD come from the germline V gene. This CDR3 is CACDTREKGSYTDKLIF. The CDR3 bases are TGTGCCTGTGATACCCGAGAGAAGGGGAGCTACACCGATAAACTCATCTTT.

This clone appeared a few times. The protein held in TCRdb is that of a much larger clone and does not match this DNA's translation at residue 11, likely because of a read error; the protein shown is translated from the DNA. The V and J genes are TRDV2 and TRDJ1; no firm D call. CDR3 size: 15 residues. Germline V gene sequence: CDR1 GEAIGNYY, CDR2 EKD. For the CDR3, the DNA is TGTGCCTGTGACACCGTGGGCCTCTACACCAATAAACTCATCTTT. Protein product: CACDTVGLYTNKLIF.

The chain carries TRDV2 and TRDJ1, with 10 bases lining up with TRDD3. Germline CDR1 GEAIGNYY, CDR2 EKD. V dropped 0 bases and J dropped 3; count of bases not matched to a gene: 21. This CDR3 spans 21 amino acids. The CDR3 bases are TGTGCCTGTGACACCCTAAAATTACTGGGGGATCCGGCGGGTTGGGCCGATAAACTCATCTTT. Translated: CACDTLKLLGDPAGWADKLIF.

This clone has more than one count but fewer than ten. Other nucleotide sequences from this sample produce the same CDR3. The chain combines TRDV1 with TRDJ1; 13 nucleotides match TRDD3. This CDR3 is built from 21 residues. The ends lost 2 bases at V and 7 bases at J; junction bases unmatched: 22. The germline CDR1 and CDR2 sequences are TSWWSYY and QGS. The CDR3 nucleotides read TGTGCTCTTGGGGAAATTTCCTACCCCCGCCTACTGGGGGATACGAGGGGTAAACTCATCTTT. Its protein is CALGEISYPRLLGDTRGKLIF.

This clone was counted many times. The protein that TCRdb holds for this DNA derives from a much larger clone and differs from the translated DNA at residue 5, which likely indicates a read error; the protein shown here is translated from the DNA. The V call is TRDV2, the J call TRDJ1, with 13 nucleotides matching TRDD3. V was clipped by 2 bases and J by 2 bases; unmatched bases: 10. The CDR3 extends over 18 amino acids. The V gene's germline CDR1 is GEAIGNYY and CDR2 EKD. CDR3 amino acids: CACDILKLLGDTTDKLIF. As DNA, the CDR3 is TGTGCCTGTGACATCCTAAAATTACTGGGGGATACGACCGATAAACTCATCTTT.

In this sample, this clone turned up a few times. The protein in TCRdb stems from a much larger clone and differs at residue 4 from this DNA's translation, likely a read error; here the protein is translated from the DNA. The V gene is TRDV2, the J gene TRDJ1, with 12 bases that match TRDD3. The germline CDR1 and CDR2 sequences are GEAIGNYY and EKD. The CDR3 sequence is 19 residues long. J gave up 7 bases and V 4 bases, and 21 bases lay outside the gene matches. The CDR3: CACETIVLGDTLWSGKLIF. The CDR3 DNA follows: TGTGCCTGTGAGACGATTGTCCTGGGGGATACGCTGTGGTCTGGTAAACTCATCTTT.

This clone was counted only a few times. TCRdb's entry gives the protein of a much larger clone, which mismatches this DNA's translation at residue 12, likely from a read error; the protein reported here is translated from the DNA. The V call is TRDV2, the J call TRDJ1; 11 nucleotides align to TRDD3. CDR1 is GEAIGNYY, CDR2 EKD, per germline. CDR3 length: 17 amino acids. V was clipped by 3 bases and J by 3 bases; unmatched bases: 11. CDR3 amino acids: CACDSLMGDTVPDKLIF. CDR3 bases: TGTGCCTGTGACTCTCTCATGGGGGATACGGTCCCCGATAAACTCATCTTT.

The genes are TRDV2 and TRDJ1, with 7 bases lining up with TRDD2. Losses at the gene ends were 5 bases for V and 10 bases for J; bases not matched to a gene: 39. Germline loops: CDR1 GEAIGNYY, CDR2 EKD. The CDR3 spans 22 residues. The CDR3 sequence is CACGKLPISVLEDNRADYTLIF. In nucleotides, the CDR3 is TGTGCCTGTGGCAAGCTTCCTATCTCGGTCCTGGAGGATAACAGAGCGGACTATACACTCATCTTT.

This clone appeared a few times. The chain is built from TRDV2 and TRDJ1; tentative D call: TRDD3 (5 bases). Germline CDR1 reads GEAIGNYY; CDR2 reads EKD. Trimming took 0 bases from V and 0 from J, leaving 19 bases between them. The CDR3 runs 18 residues. As DNA, the CDR3 is TGTGCCTGTGACACCGTAGAATCGGGGACTGCGAACACCGATAAACTCATCTTT. This sequence encodes CACDTVESGTANTDKLIF.

Of note for this clone: The junction shows a germline mismatch at one end, possibly a read error. CDR3 residues: CALWAGVPLLGIREQNTDNLIF. As DNA, the CDR3 is TGTGCTCTTTGGGCTGGGGTTCCTCTTCTAGGGATACGCGAGCAAAACACCGATAACCTCATCTTT. The chain has TRDV1 and TRDJ1; 8 bases fit TRDD3. The CDR3 length is 22 residues. Germline CDR1 and CDR2: TSWWSYY and QGS.

This clone has a handful of counts. Translating this DNA gives a protein that differs at residue 8 from the TCRdb one, which belongs to a much larger clone; a read error is likely, and the protein shown is this translation. This sequence joins TRDV2 and TRDJ3; D might be TRDD3 (6 bases). V was cut by 0 bases and J by 0 bases, with 14 bases left in between. This CDR3 comprises 19 residues. Germline values: CDR1 GEAIGNYY, CDR2 EKD. The CDR3 DNA sequence: TGTGCCTGTGACACCGTACTGAGGGATAGCTCCTGGGACACCCGACAGATGTTTTTC. The encoded protein is CACDTVLRDSSWDTRQMFF.

This clone turned up a few times. The protein TCRdb lists belongs to a much larger clone and differs from this DNA's translation at residue 11, which points to a read error; the protein shown is made from the DNA. CDR3 nucleotides: TGTGCCTGTGACACCCTGGGGGACAAGAGCTACTGGGACACCCGACAGATGTTTTTC. It specifies CACDTLGDKSYWDTRQMFF. The V gene is TRDV2, the J gene TRDJ3; 8 nucleotides align to TRDD3. There are 19 residues in the CDR3. Germline V gene sequence: CDR1 GEAIGNYY, CDR2 EKD. The V and J ends lost 0 bases and 3 bases, in that order; junction bases with no gene match: 9.

In its sample, this clone was seen many times. The protein recorded in TCRdb matches a much larger clone and deviates from this DNA's translation at residue 16, suggesting a read error; the protein here is obtained by translating the DNA. The chain joins TRDV2 to TRDJ3, with D perhaps matching TRDD3 (5 bases). The CDR3 spans 19 residues. Germline V CDR1 and CDR2: GEAIGNYY, EKD. The CDR3 region is CACDTVEESSSWDTRKMFF. CDR3 nucleotide sequence: TGTGCCTGTGACACCGTCGAGGAATCCAGCTCCTGGGACACCCGAAAGATGTTTTTC.

This clone was counted a few times. A far larger clone is one nucleotide away, so this likely arose from a read error. The sample holds other DNA sequences that translate to the same CDR3. V usage is TRDV1 and J usage is TRDJ1; D may be TRDD2 or TRDD3 (5 bases each). The V end was cut by 4 bases, the J end by 0 bases, with 33 bases between. CDR3 length: 22 amino acids. Germline V lookup: CDR1 TSWWSYY, CDR2 QGS. The CDR3 region has the DNA TGTGCTCTTGGGGCTCCTCCTATGTGGGGTATACGACACTTTTTGTACACCGATAAACTCATCTTT. The encoded protein is CALGAPPMWGIRHFLYTDKLIF.

This clone was counted between two and nine times. TCRdb assigns this DNA the protein of a much larger clone, which departs from its translation at residue 15; this likely reflects a read error, and the protein shown comes from translating the DNA. The CDR3 DNA is TGTGCTCTTGGGAAGGCCCTATATCCTACTTGGGGAGTCGTCGTGAAGTTGGCAGCGAGGAAACTCATCTTT. Translated: CALGKALYPTWGVVVKLAARKLIF. The V and J genes are TRDV1 and TRDJ1; TRDD2 might be the D (6 bases). Trimming left V 5 bases short and J 8 bases short, with 48 bases between. CDR3 size: 24 residues. Germline loops: CDR1 TSWWSYY, CDR2 QGS.

This clone was recorded at least ten times. TCRdb lists the protein of a much larger clone for this DNA, which differs at residue 11, so this is likely a read error; the protein given here is translated from the DNA itself. The chain joins TRDV2 to TRDJ1, with TRDD3 identical over 7 bases. The CDR3 extends over 15 amino acids. Unmatched junction bases numbered 9, after V lost 0 bases and J lost 6 bases. In germline, CDR1 is GEAIGNYY, CDR2 EKD. The CDR3: CACDTGLGKGYKLIF. For the CDR3, the DNA is TGTGCCTGTGACACCGGACTGGGGAAAGGGTATAAACTCATCTTT.

On this clone itself: A much larger clone is a single base away; this may be a read error. This rearrangement joins TRDV2 to TRDJ1; the D is unclear. From germline, CDR1 is GEAIGNYY and CDR2 EKD. This CDR3 is built from 18 residues. V lost 0 bases to trimming and J lost 2 bases, with 21 bases between them. CDR3 sequence (DNA): TGTGCCTGTGACACCCTCCAATTCCGGGTGGATCCGACCGATAAACTCATCTTT. It codes for CACDTLQFRVDPTDKLIF.

This clone was detected many times. The likely explanation is a read error, given a far larger clone one base away. This chain joins TRDV2 and TRDJ1, with a tentative D call TRDD3 (5 bases). The CDR3 runs 16 residues. Deletions cut 3 bases from V and 1 base from J, with 17 bases between. Per the germline V gene, CDR1 is GEAIGNYY and CDR2 is EKD. CDR3 region: CACDGLGWASTDKLIF. CDR3 coding DNA: TGTGCCTGTGACGGGTTGGGATGGGCGAGCACCGATAAACTCATCTTT.

This clone counts as medium-sized (0.01 to 0.1%). The sample contains more than one DNA sequence encoding this CDR3. J is TRDJ1 and V is TRDV2; no definite D call. V was clipped by 1 base and J by 4 bases, with 18 bases between them. There are 16 residues in the CDR3. Germline V gives CDR1 GEAIGNYY, CDR2 EKD. The CDR3 spells CACDTIGSRPVDKLIF. In nucleotides, the CDR3 is TGTGCCTGTGACACGATTGGGTCCCGACCGGTCGATAAACTCATCTTT.

In regard to this clone: One junction end does not reproduce the germline sequence, and a read error may be involved. CDR3 region: CACDTVEASISSDTRQMFF. In DNA, the CDR3 is TGTGCCTGTGACACCGTCGAGGCCTCCATCTCCTCGGACACCCGACAGATGTTTTTC. This rearrangement joins TRDV2 to TRDJ3; D call uncertain. CDR3 length: 19 residues. The germline V gene encodes CDR1 GEAIGNYY and CDR2 EKD.

As to this clone: TCRdb's protein for this DNA is that of a much larger clone and differs from the translation at residue 8, likely a read error; the protein shown is the DNA translation. The chain uses TRDV2 and TRDJ1; D is ambiguous. The ends were cut back, 1 base at V and 3 bases at J, with 14 bases in the middle. The germline gives CDR1 GEAIGNYY, CDR2 EKD. The CDR3 runs 15 residues. The DNA of the CDR3 is TGTGCCTGTGACACGTTACTGAGTGGGTCCGATAAACTCATCTTT. It codes for CACDTLLSGSDKLIF.

In its sample, this clone was seen a few times. A far larger clone is one nucleotide away, so this likely arose from a read error. The same CDR3 is also encoded by other DNA sequences in this sample. This chain links TRDV2 with TRDJ1; TRDD3 agrees at 8 bases. Germline V CDR1 and CDR2: GEAIGNYY, EKD. V shed 0 bases and J 2 bases; nucleotides not matched to a gene: 4. This CDR3 comprises 15 residues. The CDR3 loop reads CACDTLGDRTDKLIF. As DNA, the CDR3 is TGTGCCTGTGACACCCTGGGGGACAGGACCGATAAACTCATCTTT.

This clone was seen only a few times. A far larger clone is one nucleotide away, so this likely arose from a read error. This sample includes further DNA sequences coding for the same CDR3. This sequence joins TRDV1 and TRDJ1; 9 bases are a match to TRDD2. The CDR3 has 21 residues. V lost 5 bases to trimming and J lost 3 bases; unmatched junction nucleotides: 25. The V gene's germline CDR1 is TSWWSYY and CDR2 QGS. CDR3 sequence: CALGTPEGLPTFATRADKLIF. The CDR3, as DNA: TGTGCTCTTGGGACCCCAGAGGGCCTTCCTACATTCGCGACTAGGGCCGATAAACTCATCTTT.

As to this clone: TCRdb assigns this DNA the protein of a much larger clone, which departs from its translation at residue 4; this likely reflects a read error, and the protein shown comes from translating the DNA. The chain carries TRDV2 and TRDJ3; 13 nucleotides line up with TRDD3. Germline V CDR1 and CDR2: GEAIGNYY, EKD. V dropped 4 bases and J dropped 1; count of bases not matched to a gene: 6. The CDR3 length is 19 residues. The CDR3, as DNA: TGTGCCTGTGAAATAACTGGGGGATACGGTTCCTGGGACACCCGACAGATGTTTTTC. This encodes CACEITGGYGSWDTRQMFF.